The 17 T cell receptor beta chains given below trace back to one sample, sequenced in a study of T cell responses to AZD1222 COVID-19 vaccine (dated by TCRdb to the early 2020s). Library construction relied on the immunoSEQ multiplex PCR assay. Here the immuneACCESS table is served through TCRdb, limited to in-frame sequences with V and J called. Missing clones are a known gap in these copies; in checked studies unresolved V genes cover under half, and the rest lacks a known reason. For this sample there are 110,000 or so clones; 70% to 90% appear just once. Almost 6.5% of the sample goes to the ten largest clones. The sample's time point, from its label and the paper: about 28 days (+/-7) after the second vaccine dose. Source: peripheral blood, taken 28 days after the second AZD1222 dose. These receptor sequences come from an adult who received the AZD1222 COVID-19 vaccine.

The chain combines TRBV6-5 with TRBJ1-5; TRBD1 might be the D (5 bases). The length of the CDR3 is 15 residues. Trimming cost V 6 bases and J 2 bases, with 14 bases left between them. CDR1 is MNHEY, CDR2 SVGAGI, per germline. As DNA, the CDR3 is TGTGCCAGCAGCGGGGCCCTTGGGGGCAATCAGCCCCAGCATTTT. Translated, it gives CASSGALGGNQPQHF.

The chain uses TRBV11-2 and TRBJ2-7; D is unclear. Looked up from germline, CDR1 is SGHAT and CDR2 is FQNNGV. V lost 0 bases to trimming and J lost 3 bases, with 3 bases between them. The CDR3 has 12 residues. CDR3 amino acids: CASSLEHYEQYF. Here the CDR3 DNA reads TGTGCCAGCAGCTTAGAACACTACGAGCAGTACTTC.

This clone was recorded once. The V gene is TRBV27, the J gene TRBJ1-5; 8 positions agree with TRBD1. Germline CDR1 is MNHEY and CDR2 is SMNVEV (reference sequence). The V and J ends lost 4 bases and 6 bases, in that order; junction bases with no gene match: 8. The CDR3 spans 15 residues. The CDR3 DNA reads TGTGCCAGCAGTTCGGACAGGGTGAGCCTTCAGCCCCAGCATTTT. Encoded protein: CASSSDRVSLQPQHF.

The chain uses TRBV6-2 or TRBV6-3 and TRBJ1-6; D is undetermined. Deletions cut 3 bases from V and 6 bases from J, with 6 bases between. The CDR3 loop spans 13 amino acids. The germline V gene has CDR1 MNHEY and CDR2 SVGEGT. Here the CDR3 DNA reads TGTGCCAGCAGTTATAGGAGTAATTCACCCCTCCACTTT. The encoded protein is CASSYRSNSPLHF.

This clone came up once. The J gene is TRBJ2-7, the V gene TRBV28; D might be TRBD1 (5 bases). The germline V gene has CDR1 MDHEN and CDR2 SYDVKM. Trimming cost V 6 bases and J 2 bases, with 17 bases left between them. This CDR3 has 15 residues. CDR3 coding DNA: TGTGCCAGCAGCGTAGAGACAGTCGGAACCTACGAGCAGTACTTC. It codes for CASSVETVGTYEQYF.

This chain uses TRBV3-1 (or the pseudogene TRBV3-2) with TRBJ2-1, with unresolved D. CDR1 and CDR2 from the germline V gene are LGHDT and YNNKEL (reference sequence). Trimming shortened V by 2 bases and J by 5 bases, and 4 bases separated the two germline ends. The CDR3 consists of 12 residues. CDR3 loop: CASSQSDNEQFF. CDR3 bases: TGTGCCAGCAGCCAATCAGACAATGAGCAGTTCTTC.

The CDR3 region has the DNA TGTGCCAGCAGCTTATTCATAGGGGGTCGCAATCAGCCCCAGCATTTT. Translation gives CASSLFIGGRNQPQHF. The chain carries TRBV7-9 and TRBJ1-5; possibly TRBD1 for D (6 bases). This CDR3 is built from 16 residues. Trimming took off 2 bases at V and 2 bases at J, with 13 bases between the two ends. The germline gives CDR1 SEHNR, CDR2 FQNEAQ (reference sequence).

Written as DNA, the CDR3 is TGTGCCAGCAGCCCCTATAGACAGGAAGAGACCCAGTACTTC. Its protein is CASSPYRQEETQYF. The J gene is TRBJ2-5, the V gene TRBV7-2, with D perhaps TRBD1 (6 bases). The CDR3 sequence is 14 residues long. The germline CDR1 and CDR2 sequences are SGHTA and FQGNSA. V lost 5 bases to trimming and J lost 3 bases, with 13 bases between them. Full variable domain (missing parts from reference TRBV7-2 and TRBJ2-5): GAGVSQSPSNKVTEKGKDVELRCDPISGHTALYWYRQSLGQGLEFLIYFQGNSAPDKSGLPSDRFSAERTGGSVSTLTIQRTQQEDSAVYLCASSPYRQEETQYFGPGTRLLVL.

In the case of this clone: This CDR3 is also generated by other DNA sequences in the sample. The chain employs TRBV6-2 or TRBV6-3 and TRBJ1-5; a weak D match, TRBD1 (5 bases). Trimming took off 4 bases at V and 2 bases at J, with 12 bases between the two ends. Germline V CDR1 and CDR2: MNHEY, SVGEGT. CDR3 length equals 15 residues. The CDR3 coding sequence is TGTGCCAGCAGTTCCCAGGGCTTAGGCAATCAGCCCCAGCATTTT. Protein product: CASSSQGLGNQPQHF.

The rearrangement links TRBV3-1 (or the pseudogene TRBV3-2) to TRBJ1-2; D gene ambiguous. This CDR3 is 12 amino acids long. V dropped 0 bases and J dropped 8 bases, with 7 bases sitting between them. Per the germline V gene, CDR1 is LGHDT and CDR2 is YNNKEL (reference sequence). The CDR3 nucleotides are TGTGCCAGCAGCCAAGATGTCGCCGGCTACACCTTC. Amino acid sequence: CASSQDVAGYTF.

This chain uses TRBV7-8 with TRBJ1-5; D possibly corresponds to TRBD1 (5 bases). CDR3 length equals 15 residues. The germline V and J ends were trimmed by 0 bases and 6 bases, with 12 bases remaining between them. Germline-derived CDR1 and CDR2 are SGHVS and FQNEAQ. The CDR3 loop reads CASSLAMTVGQPQHF. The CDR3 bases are TGTGCCAGCAGCTTAGCTATGACAGTGGGTCAGCCCCAGCATTTT.

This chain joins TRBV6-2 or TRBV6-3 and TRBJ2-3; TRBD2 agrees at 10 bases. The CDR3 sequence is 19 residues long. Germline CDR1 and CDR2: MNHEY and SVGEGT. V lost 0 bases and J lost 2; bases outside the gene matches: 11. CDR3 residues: CASSYSRRPSGGHTDTQYF. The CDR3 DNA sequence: TGTGCCAGCAGTTACTCCCGTCGGCCTAGCGGGGGCCACACAGATACGCAGTATTTT.

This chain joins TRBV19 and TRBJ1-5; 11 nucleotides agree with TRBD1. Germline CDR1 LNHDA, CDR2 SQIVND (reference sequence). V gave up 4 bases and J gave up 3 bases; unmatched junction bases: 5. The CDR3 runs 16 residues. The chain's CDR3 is CASSTGTGGINQPQHF. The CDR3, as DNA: TGTGCCAGTAGTACCGGGACAGGGGGGATCAATCAGCCCCAGCATTTT. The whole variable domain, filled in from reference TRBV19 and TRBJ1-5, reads DGGITQSPKYLFRKEGQNVTLSCEQNLNHDAMYWYRQDPGQGLRLIYYSQIVNDFQKGDIAEGYSVSREKKESFPLTVTSAQKNPTAFYLCASSTGTGGINQPQHFGDGTRLSIL.

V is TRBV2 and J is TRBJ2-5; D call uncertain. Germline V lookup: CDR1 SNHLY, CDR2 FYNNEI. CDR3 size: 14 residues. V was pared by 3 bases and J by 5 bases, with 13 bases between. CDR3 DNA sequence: TGTGCCAGCAGTGAGGGCCTGGGCCGGGAGACCCAGTACTTC. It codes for CASSEGLGRETQYF.

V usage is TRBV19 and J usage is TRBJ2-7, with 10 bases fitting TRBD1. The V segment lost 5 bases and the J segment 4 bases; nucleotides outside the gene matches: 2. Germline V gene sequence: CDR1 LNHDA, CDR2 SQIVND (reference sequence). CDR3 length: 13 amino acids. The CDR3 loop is CASSSDRGYEQYF. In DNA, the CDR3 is TGTGCCAGTAGTTCGGACAGGGGGTACGAGCAGTACTTC.

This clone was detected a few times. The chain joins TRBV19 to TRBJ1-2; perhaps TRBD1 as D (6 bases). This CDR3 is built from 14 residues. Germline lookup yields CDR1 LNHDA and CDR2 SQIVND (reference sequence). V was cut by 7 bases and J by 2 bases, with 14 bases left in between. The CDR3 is CASTSDSLNYGYTF. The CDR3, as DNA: TGTGCCAGTACCTCGGACAGTTTAAACTATGGCTACACCTTC.

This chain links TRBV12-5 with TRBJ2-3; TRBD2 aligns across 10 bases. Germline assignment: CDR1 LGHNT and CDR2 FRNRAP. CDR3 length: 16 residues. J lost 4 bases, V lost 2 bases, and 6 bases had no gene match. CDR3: CASGLLTSGVPDTQYF. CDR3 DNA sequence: TGTGCTAGTGGTTTGCTAACTAGCGGGGTCCCAGATACGCAGTATTTT.